This T cell receptor beta chain derives from a study of blood T cell repertoires in COVID-19 (dated by TCRdb to between 2020 and 2021). For context, the study as a whole: Samples from collaborators originated in the United States, Italy and Spain and spanned both the acute and convalescent phases of COVID-19. A freely available public database, intended as a resource for researchers studying the immune response to SARS-CoV-2, is where the repertoires were released. Samples were obtained from the ongoing ImmuneRACE study (first 160 participants) and from over 1,000 subjects provided by 6 global collaborators. The dataset comprised deeply sampled blood TCRbeta repertoires from subjects exposed to, actively infected with, or recovered from COVID-19. The prospective study material was composed of cDNA or gDNA derived from T cells, B-cell-depleted T cells, or PBMCs. Nearly every sample came with metadata listing a de-identified subject ID, COVID-19 status, age in years and sex. Where HLA class I and class II types were available, the types were taken from metadata supplied by the sample provider, not from assay-based typing. Study-wide findings and limitations: Clinical and demographic metadata were provided uncurated, with the amount varying by source and participant.

A note on this clone: The specificity of this receptor is unknown. The record has no base qualities; no much larger clone is one base away.

V and J lose 5 bases and 1 base, and a span of 14 bases separates them. For CDR1 and CDR2, the germline V gene lists SGHTA and FQGTGA. Spanning cysteine to phenylalanine, the CDR3 consists of 16 amino acids. Solely the CDR3 DNA is kept, with 48 bases framed from the first base. TCRbeta CDR3 regions were amplified from genomic DNA by means of the immunoSEQ Assay, a bias-controlled multiplex PCR. Under the source paper's analysis protocol: Nucleated cell counts per sample were estimated from amplification of reference gene primers within the assay. To quantify the absolute abundance of each unique TCRbeta CDR3 rearrangement, sequence reads were collapsed and filtered. For each sample, productive Simpson clonality was calculated as the square root of Simpson's diversity index across productive rearrangements. TCRdb obtained this table from immuneACCESS and retained in-frame rearrangements with V and J assigned. These tables miss some clones; where compared with another copy, unresolved V genes account for less than half of the shortfall, and the remainder is unexplained. V and J calls plus clone size are reproduced from that table; the DNA served to infer D and trimming. The sample table contains roughly 150,000 clones; only one count was recorded for over 80% of them. In total, the top ten clones hold approximately 8.1% of the sample.

One collaborating source in Seattle enrolled patients during active infection and followed them longitudinally through the course of disease. Collaborating institutions collected whole blood in K2EDTA tubes following their own protocols. For TCRbeta analysis, collaborators shipped samples in one of three forms: frozen whole blood, isolated PBMCs, or DNA extracted from either of those sample types. The chain employs TRBV7-3 and TRBJ2-2, with a weak D call of TRBD1 (5 bases match). The sequenced material came from peripheral blood. This TCR was recovered from a woman aged 80 or over with COVID-19, enrolled during active disease. The CDR3: CASSPLGAGNTGELFF. The nucleotide sequence reads TGTGCCAGCAGCCCCTTAGGGGCCGGGAACACCGGGGAGCTGTTTTTT.